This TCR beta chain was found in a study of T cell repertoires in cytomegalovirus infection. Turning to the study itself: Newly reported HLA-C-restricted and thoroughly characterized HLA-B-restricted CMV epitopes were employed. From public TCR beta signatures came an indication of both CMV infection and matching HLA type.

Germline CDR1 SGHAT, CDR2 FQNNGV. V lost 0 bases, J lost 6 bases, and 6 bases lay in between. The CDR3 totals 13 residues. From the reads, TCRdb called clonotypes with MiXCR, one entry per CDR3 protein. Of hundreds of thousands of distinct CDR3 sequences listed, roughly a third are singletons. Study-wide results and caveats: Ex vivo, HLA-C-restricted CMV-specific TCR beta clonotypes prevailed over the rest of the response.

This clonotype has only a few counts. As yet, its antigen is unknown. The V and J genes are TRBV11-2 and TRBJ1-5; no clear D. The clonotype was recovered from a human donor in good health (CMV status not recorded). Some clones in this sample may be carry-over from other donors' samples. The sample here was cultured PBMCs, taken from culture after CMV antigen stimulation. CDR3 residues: CASSLEVAQPQHF. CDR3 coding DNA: TGTGCCAGCAGCTTAGAAGTAGCTCAGCCCCAGCATTTT.